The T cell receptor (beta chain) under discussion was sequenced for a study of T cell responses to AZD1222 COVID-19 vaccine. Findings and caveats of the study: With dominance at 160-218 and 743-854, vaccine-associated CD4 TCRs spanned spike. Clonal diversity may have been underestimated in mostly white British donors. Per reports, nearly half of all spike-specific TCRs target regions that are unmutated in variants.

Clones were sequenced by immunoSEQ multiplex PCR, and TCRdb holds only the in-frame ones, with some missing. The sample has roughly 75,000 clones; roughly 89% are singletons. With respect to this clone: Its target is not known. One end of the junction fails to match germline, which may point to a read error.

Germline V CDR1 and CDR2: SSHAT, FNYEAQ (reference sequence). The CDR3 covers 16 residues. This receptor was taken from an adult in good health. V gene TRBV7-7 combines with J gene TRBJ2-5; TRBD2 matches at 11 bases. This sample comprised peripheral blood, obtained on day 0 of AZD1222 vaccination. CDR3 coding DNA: TGTGCTAGCAGCTTAGGGCTAGCGGGGGGAGGAGAGACCCAGTACTTC. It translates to CASSLGLAGGGETQYF.